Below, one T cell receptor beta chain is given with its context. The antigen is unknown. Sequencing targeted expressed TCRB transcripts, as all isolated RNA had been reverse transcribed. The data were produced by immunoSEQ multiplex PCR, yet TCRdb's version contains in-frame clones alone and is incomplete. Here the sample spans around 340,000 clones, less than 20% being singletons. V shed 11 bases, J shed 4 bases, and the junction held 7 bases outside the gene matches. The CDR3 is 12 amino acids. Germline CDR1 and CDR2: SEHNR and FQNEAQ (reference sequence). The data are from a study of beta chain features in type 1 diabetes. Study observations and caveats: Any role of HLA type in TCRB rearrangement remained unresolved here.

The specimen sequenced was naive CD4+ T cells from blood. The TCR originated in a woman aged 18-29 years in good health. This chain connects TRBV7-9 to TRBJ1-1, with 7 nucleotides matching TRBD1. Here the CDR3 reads CAGDRAGTEAFF. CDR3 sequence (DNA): TGTGCCGGAGACAGGGCTGGCACTGAAGCTTTCTTT.